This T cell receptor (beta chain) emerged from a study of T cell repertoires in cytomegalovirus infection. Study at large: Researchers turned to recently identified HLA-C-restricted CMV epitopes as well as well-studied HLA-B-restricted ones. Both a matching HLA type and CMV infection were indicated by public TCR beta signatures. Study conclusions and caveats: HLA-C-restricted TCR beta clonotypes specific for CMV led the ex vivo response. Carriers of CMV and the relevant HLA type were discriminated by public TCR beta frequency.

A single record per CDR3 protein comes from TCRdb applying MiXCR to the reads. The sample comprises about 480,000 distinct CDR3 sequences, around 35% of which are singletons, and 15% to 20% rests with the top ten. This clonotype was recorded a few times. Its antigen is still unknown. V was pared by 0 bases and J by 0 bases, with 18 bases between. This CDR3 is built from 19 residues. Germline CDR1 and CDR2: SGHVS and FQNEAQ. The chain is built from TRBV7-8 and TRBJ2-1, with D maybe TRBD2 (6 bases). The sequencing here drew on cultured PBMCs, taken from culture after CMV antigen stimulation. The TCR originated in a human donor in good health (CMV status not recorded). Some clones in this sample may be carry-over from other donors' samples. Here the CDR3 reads CASSLARVGGMSSYNEQFF. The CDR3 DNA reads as TGTGCCAGCAGCTTAGCTCGGGTGGGCGGGATGAGCTCCTACAATGAGCAGTTCTTC.